This T cell receptor (beta chain) stems from a study of control samples from healthy donors and cancer patients. Libraries were prepared by immunoSEQ multiplex PCR; TCRdb keeps only in-frame clonotypes and omits some of them. The data contain some 87,000 clones, 91% of them singletons. The CDR3 covers 17 residues. From germline, CDR1 is MNHEY and CDR2 SVGEGT. Trimming shortened V by 2 bases and J by 7 bases, and 23 bases separated the two germline ends. This TCR was recovered from a man aged 25 to 45 in good health. This chain links TRBV6-2 or TRBV6-3 with TRBJ1-1; a weak D match, TRBD1 (6 bases). Sample: blood. The CDR3 region is CASSYPPRGRGNYEAFF. The CDR3 nucleotides read TGTGCCAGCAGTTACCCTCCGAGGGGGAGGGGAAATTATGAAGCTTTCTTT.